This TCR beta chain was profiled in a study of blood T cell repertoires in COVID-19. Study summary: Researchers got acute and convalescent COVID-19 samples from the United States, Italy and Spain.

Participant reports of clinical history set cohort assignment. Clones were sequenced by immunoSEQ multiplex PCR, and TCRdb holds only the in-frame ones, with some missing. The sample contains about 250,000 clones, 65% to 90% of which appear only once. The CDR3 runs to 15 residues. J was trimmed by 0 bases and V by 5 bases; bases with no gene match: 7. Germline assignment: CDR1 SGHTA and CDR2 FQGNSA. Input material: PBMCs or T cells enriched from blood (not recorded which). The chain carries TRBV7-2 and TRBJ2-7, with TRBD1 identical over 7 bases. This TCR derives from a man aged 35-49 years who had recovered from COVID-19. CDR3 sequence: CASSRDSSTSYEQYF. CDR3 bases: TGTGCCAGCAGCCGGGACAGTTCAACCTCCTACGAGCAGTACTTC.